This T cell receptor (beta chain) was sequenced during a study of T cell repertoires in cytomegalovirus infection. From germline, CDR1 is ENHRY and CDR2 SYGVKD. The CDR3 length is 12 residues. Trimming took off 7 bases at V and 6 bases at J, with 12 bases between the two ends. Via MiXCR, TCRdb re-called the reads, giving one row per CDR3 protein. The sample shows 650,000 to 900,000 distinct CDR3 sequences, 25% to 30% of them seen only once. This clonotype was seen only a few times. Its antigen is undetermined. The sequence was collected from a human donor in good health (CMV status not recorded). Some clones in this sample may be carry-over from other donors' samples. J is TRBJ1-2 and V is TRBV10-3; weak D call: TRBD1 (5 bases). This material consisted of cultured CD8+ T cells from PBMCs, taken from culture after CMV antigen stimulation. CDR3 sequence (DNA): TGTGCCATCATGAGGGGCGGAGATGGCTACACCTTC. It codes for CAIMRGGDGYTF.